Following are 10 T cell receptor beta chains from one sample sequenced in a study of shared clonotypes between healthy human individuals. Using immunoSEQ multiplex PCR, the repertoire was profiled, and TCRdb retains in-frame clones only, with some absent. The sample comprises a few million clones, 90% to 95% of which are singletons, and over 0.12% rests with the top ten. The sample taken for sequencing was naive CD4+ T cells sorted from blood. As for subset: CD45RA+ positively selected. Every receptor here comes from a man aged 18 to 29 in good health.

This clone was counted between two and nine times. J is TRBJ1-6 and V is TRBV6-6; D gene unclear. Germline values: CDR1 MNHNY, CDR2 SVGAGI (reference sequence). Trimming left V 5 bases short and J 8 bases short, with 7 bases between. The CDR3 consists of 12 residues. In nucleotides, the CDR3 is TGTGCCAGCAGTACCGGGTATTCACCCCTCCACTTT. This encodes CASSTGYSPLHF.

The V gene is TRBV7-9, the J gene TRBJ2-1; D not certain. CDR3 length: 16 residues. Germline V gene lookup returns CDR1 SEHNR and CDR2 FQNEAQ (reference sequence). The V end lost 7 bases, the J end lost 4 bases, and 20 bases lay between the germline ends. DNA for the CDR3: TGTGCCAGCAAGAGGCAGGCCGCAGATAGATACAATGAGCAGTTCTTC. Translation gives CASKRQAADRYNEQFF. Using reference TRBV7-9 and TRBJ2-1 for the parts outside the CDR3, the full variable domain is DTGVSQNPRHKITKRGQNVTFRCDPISEHNRLYWYRQTLGQGPEFLTYFQNEAQLEKSRLLSDRFSAERPKGSFSTLEIQRTEQGDSAMYLCASKRQAADRYNEQFFGPGTRLTVL.

V is TRBV19 and J is TRBJ1-4; 9 positions match TRBD1. CDR1 is LNHDA, CDR2 SQIVND, per germline (reference sequence). The ends lost 5 bases at V and 4 bases at J; junction bases unmatched: 5. The length of the CDR3 is 15 residues. In nucleotides, the CDR3 is TGTGCCAGTAGTGCCGGACAGGGGTTTAATGAAAAACTGTTTTTT. Translating it yields CASSAGQGFNEKLFF.

The V and J genes are TRBV6-1 and TRBJ1-6; D call uncertain. The CDR3 spans 14 residues. V lost 5 bases to trimming and J lost 11 bases, with 16 bases between them. Per the germline V gene, CDR1 is MNHNS and CDR2 is SASEGT. The CDR3 protein is CASSSGPAVAPLHF. In DNA, the CDR3 is TGTGCCAGCAGTTCCGGCCCCGCCGTGGCACCCCTCCACTTT.

The gene calls are TRBV19 and TRBJ2-7; D might be TRBD2 (6 bases). The CDR3 runs 13 residues. The V gene lost 4 bases and the J gene lost 2 bases, with 9 bases spanning the gap. CDR1 LNHDA and CDR2 SQIVND come from the germline V gene (reference sequence). The CDR3 coding sequence is TGTGCCAGTAGTAGGGGGGTAACCTACGAGCAGTACTTC. Translated: CASSRGVTYEQYF. Using reference TRBV19 and TRBJ2-7 for the parts outside the CDR3, the full variable domain is DGGITQSPKYLFRKEGQNVTLSCEQNLNHDAMYWYRQDPGQGLRLIYYSQIVNDFQKGDIAEGYSVSREKKESFPLTVTSAQKNPTAFYLCASSRGVTYEQYFGPGTRLTVT.

J is TRBJ1-5 and V is TRBV5-6, with 8 bases lining up with TRBD1. CDR1 and CDR2 (germline): SGHDT, YYEEEE. This CDR3 spans 14 amino acids. The ends lost 4 bases at V and 9 bases at J; junction bases unmatched: 9. The CDR3 region is CASSPGTGVLPQHF. For the CDR3, the DNA is TGTGCCAGCAGCCCCGGGACAGGCGTTTTGCCCCAGCATTTT. The complete variable domain, with remaining parts taken from reference TRBV5-6 and TRBJ1-5, reads DAGVTQSPTHLIKTRGQQVTLRCSPKSGHDTVSWYQQALGQGPQFIFQYYEEEERQRGNFPDRFSGHQFPNYSSELNVNALLLGDSALYLCASSPGTGVLPQHFGDGTRLSIL.

The chain has TRBV28 and TRBJ2-7; tentative D call: TRBD1 (6 bases). Trimming removed 2 bases at V and 6 bases at J, with 11 bases between. The CDR3 spans 13 residues. The germline CDR1 and CDR2 sequences are MDHEN and SYDVKM. The CDR3 DNA reads as TGTGCCAGCAGTTTACGCCCGACAGGCGAGCAGTACTTC. Its translation is CASSLRPTGEQYF.

This chain uses TRBV28 with TRBJ1-4; weak D call: TRBD1 (6 bases). V was pared by 3 bases and J by 0 bases, with 17 bases between. This CDR3 contains 18 residues. Germline CDR1 and CDR2: MDHEN and SYDVKM. CDR3 sequence reads: CASSFAGTPSSTNEKLFF. The DNA for the CDR3 is TGTGCCAGCAGTTTTGCCGGGACACCATCTTCAACTAATGAAAAACTGTTTTTT.

The chain carries TRBV11-3 and TRBJ2-3; D unclear. From germline, CDR1 is SGHNT and CDR2 YENEEA. V was pared by 6 bases and J by 4 bases, with 11 bases between. The CDR3 sequence is 13 residues long. CDR3 sequence: CASSHKSADTQYF. Here the CDR3 DNA reads TGTGCCAGCAGTCACAAGAGTGCAGATACGCAGTATTTT.

The rearrangement joins TRBV2 to TRBJ1-6; D perhaps matches TRBD1 (5 bases). V lost 8 bases and J lost 10, with 24 bases in between. The CDR3 consists of 16 residues. Germline V gene data show CDR1 as SNHLY and CDR2 as FYNNEI. This chain's CDR3 is CASVGERTTGTSPLHF. Here the CDR3 DNA reads TGTGCCAGCGTGGGGGAAAGGACCACGGGAACGTCACCCCTCCACTTT.